Below, 15 T cell receptor beta chains from the same sample are listed, as sequenced in a study of blood T cell repertoires in COVID-19. TCRdb's table, derived via immunoSEQ multiplex PCR, lists solely in-frame clones and lacks some. This table holds 50,000 or so clones, around 90% found once. The specimen was peripheral blood. All receptors derive from a man between 60 and 75 years old with active COVID-19.

DNA for the CDR3: TGTGCCAGCAGTTTCACGGTCGGGGGAGGCCTGGGTACCGGGGAGCTGTTTTTT. It encodes CASSFTVGGGLGTGELFF. The V gene is TRBV7-3, the J gene TRBJ2-2; tentatively, D is TRBD2 (6 bases). Germline V lookup: CDR1 SGHTA, CDR2 FQGTGA. The CDR3 runs to 18 residues. The V and J ends lost 6 bases and 5 bases respectively, with 25 bases between them.

The rearrangement links TRBV7-6 to TRBJ2-7; the match to TRBD2 covers 8 bases. Germline V lookup: CDR1 SGHVS, CDR2 FNYEAQ. J gave up 0 bases and V 5 bases, and 6 bases lay outside the gene matches. This CDR3 spans 15 amino acids. CDR3 sequence reads: CASSPLAGLSYEQYF. CDR3 DNA: TGTGCCAGCAGCCCATTAGCGGGGCTCTCCTACGAGCAGTACTTC.

The chain has TRBV4-1 and TRBJ1-1, with TRBD1 matching 10 bases. CDR3 length: 14 residues. The germline V gene has CDR1 MGHRA and CDR2 YSYEKL. The junction had 3 bases not matched to a gene; V was cut back by 4 bases and J by 4 bases. CDR3 nucleotide sequence: TGCGCCAGCAGCCTAGGACAGGGGGGCACTGAAGCTTTCTTT. Translation: CASSLGQGGTEAFF.

The rearrangement uses TRBV11-3 and TRBJ1-3, with no clear D. Trimming removed 3 bases from V and 0 bases from J, with 9 bases in between. Germline CDR1 is SGHNT and CDR2 is YENEEA. This CDR3 comprises 15 residues. In nucleotides, the CDR3 is TGTGCCAGCAGCTTGGGCCCCAGCTCTGGAAACACCATATATTTT. Its protein product is CASSLGPSSGNTIYF.

This clone was found once. The chain couples TRBV9 to TRBJ2-1; 7 nucleotides line up with TRBD2. The CDR3 totals 15 residues. V shed 0 bases, J shed 7 bases, and the junction held 7 bases outside the gene matches. Germline lookup yields CDR1 SGDLS and CDR2 YYNGEE. The chain's CDR3 is CASSVGGTNPNEQFF. The CDR3, as DNA: TGTGCCAGCAGCGTAGGGGGGACTAACCCTAATGAGCAGTTCTTC.

The rearrangement uses TRBV10-3 and TRBJ1-1, with TRBD1 identical over 8 bases. In germline, CDR1 is ENHRY, CDR2 SYGVKD. The CDR3 is made up of 14 amino acids. V dropped 6 bases and J dropped 3; count of bases not matched to a gene: 6. CDR3 coding DNA: TGTGCCATCAGCCGACAGGGGTGGGACACTGAAGCTTTCTTT. Protein sequence: CAISRQGWDTEAFF.

V and J are TRBV25-1 and TRBJ2-1; D may be TRBD2 (5 bases). Germline V gives CDR1 MGHDK, CDR2 SYGVNS. The V gene lost 8 bases and the J gene lost 6 bases, with 14 bases spanning the gap. The CDR3 has 13 amino acids. The DNA of the CDR3 is TGTGCCAGCGGTGGGCGAGCGGCCAATGAGCAGTTCTTC. Its protein product is CASGGRAANEQFF. The full variable domain, rest sourced from reference TRBV25-1 and TRBJ2-1, is EADIYQTPRYLVIGTGKKITLECSQTMGHDKMYWYQQDPGMELHLIHYSYGVNSTEKGDLSSESTVSRIRTEHFPLTLESARPSHTSQYLCASGGRAANEQFFGPGTRLTVL.

This clone is a singleton in its sample. Here the CDR3 DNA reads TGTGCCAGCAGCCCCCTCGGAGGGGTAGCGGGGCTTACTCAAGAGACCCAGTACTTC. It translates to CASSPLGGVAGLTQETQYF. V gene TRBV9 combines with J gene TRBJ2-5, with 8 bases identical to TRBD2. This CDR3 is built from 19 residues. V lost 4 bases and J lost 2; bases outside the gene matches: 19. Germline values: CDR1 SGDLS, CDR2 YYNGEE.

This clone was counted between two and nine times. V usage is TRBV5-4 and J usage is TRBJ2-1, with 8 bases identical to TRBD2. CDR1 is SGHNT, CDR2 YYREEE, per germline (reference sequence). This CDR3 has 15 residues. V lost 0 bases, J lost 6 bases, and 5 bases stayed unmatched. The CDR3, as DNA: TGTGCCAGCAGCTTGGGTCTAGCGGGCCGCAATGAGCAGTTCTTC. This codes for CASSLGLAGRNEQFF.

The rearrangement joins TRBV3-1 (or the pseudogene TRBV3-2) to TRBJ2-5; a possible D gene is TRBD2 (6 bases). The germline V gene has CDR1 LGHDT and CDR2 YNNKEL (reference sequence). Trimming shortened V by 1 base and J by 7 bases, and 7 bases separated the two germline ends. There are 12 residues in the CDR3. CDR3 bases: TGTGCCAGCAGCCAAGGGGGGGTGACCCAGTACTTC. This translates into CASSQGGVTQYF.

The chain is built from TRBV6-2 or TRBV6-3 and TRBJ2-2, with D uncertain. The CDR3 is 16 residues long. V was pared by 0 bases and J by 1 base, with 9 bases between. Germline V gene sequence: CDR1 MNHEY, CDR2 SVGEGT. This CDR3 is CASSYSSGGNTGELFF. Here the CDR3 DNA reads TGTGCCAGCAGTTACTCGTCCGGCGGGAACACCGGGGAGCTGTTTTTT.

To note about this clone: The junction differs from germline at one of its ends, possibly a read error. This rearrangement joins TRBV29-1 to TRBJ2-3; D may be TRBD2 (6 bases). This CDR3 has 11 amino acids. Germline V gives CDR1 SQVTM, CDR2 ANQGSEA. The CDR3 loop is CSVSARDWSFF. DNA for the CDR3: TGCAGCGTTTCCGCCAGGGACTGGAGCTTTTTT.

The chain employs TRBV7-6 and TRBJ2-2; 10 positions agree with TRBD1. The CDR3 consists of 16 residues. The J segment lost 9 bases and the V segment lost 3 bases, leaving 10 bases of the junction unmatched. From germline, CDR1 is SGHVS and CDR2 FNYEAQ. CDR3 nucleotides: TGTGCCAGCAGCTTCGACGGGACAGGGGTCCACCGGGAGCTGTTTTTT. Protein sequence: CASSFDGTGVHRELFF.

The chain employs TRBV16 and TRBJ2-7; 9 bases are a match to TRBD1. There are 13 residues in the CDR3. The J segment lost 9 bases and the V segment lost 0 bases, leaving 3 bases of the junction unmatched. CDR1 is KGHSY and CDR2 is FQNENV in the germline V gene. The CDR3 loop is CASSQSTGGGQYF. The CDR3 nucleotides are TGTGCCAGCAGCCAATCGACAGGGGGAGGGCAGTACTTC.

The chain couples TRBV12-3 or TRBV12-4 to TRBJ2-5; unclear D gene. The CDR3 is made up of 11 amino acids. Trimming took 6 bases from V and 3 from J, leaving 5 bases between them. The CDR3 DNA reads TGTGCCAGCAGCCCAGAAGAGACCCAGTACTTC. Amino acid sequence: CASSPEETQYF.